This T cell receptor (beta chain) stems from a study of blood T cell repertoires in COVID-19. Study summary: The United States, Italy and Spain provided the acute and convalescent COVID-19 samples. Sources were T cells, B-cell-depleted T cells, or PBMCs; the material itself was cDNA or gDNA.

Original handling: By means of reference gene primer amplification, nucleated cell counts were estimated. Assay: immunoSEQ multiplex PCR; the TCRdb copy retains only in-frame clones and omits some. Clone size and V and J calls were adopted from that table, with D and trimming inferred from the DNA. This table has 150,000 to 200,000 clones, 70% to 85% appearing once. This CDR3 is 14 amino acids long. Germline V gene sequence: CDR1 MNHEY, CDR2 SVGAGI. Deletions cut 2 bases from V and 8 bases from J, with 15 bases between. Input material: peripheral blood. The chain carries TRBV6-5 and TRBJ1-2, with TRBD1 as a possible D gene (6 bases). The receptor was isolated from a young woman with acute or convalescent COVID-19. CDR3 loop: CASSYGGPLYGYTF. The CDR3 DNA sequence: TGTGCCAGCAGTTACGGGGGCCCGCTTTACGGCTACACCTTC.